The 8 T cell receptor beta chains listed next were all sequenced from one sample in a study of breast tumors, draining lymph nodes, adjacent tissues (dated by TCRdb to 2016 to 2017). The method was multiplex PCR. These reads were obtained on an Illumina HiSeq 2000. In-frame beta chains were kept once TCRdb had trimmed the public reads at Q25 with fastp and called clones with MiXCR. Rows merge per CDR3 protein into single entries with the most common DNA and genes. The sample table holds fewer than 30,000 distinct CDR3 sequences, of which roughly three quarters were seen once. Together, the top ten hold 20% to 30% of the sample. Sequencing used tumor-adjacent breast tissue. The receptor source for this set is a female donor with breast cancer. Some clones in this sample may be carry-over from other donors' samples.

The V gene is TRBV7-9, the J gene TRBJ2-3; 12 nucleotides match TRBD2. The CDR3 contains 16 residues. V lost 0 bases and J lost 4; bases outside the gene matches: 2. Germline CDR1 and CDR2: SEHNR and FQNEAQ (reference sequence). The CDR3 nucleotides read TGTGCCAGCAGCTTAGCGACTAGCGGGAGACCAGATACGCAGTATTTT. Protein: CASSLATSGRPDTQYF.

This chain uses TRBV3-1 with TRBJ2-5; 7 bases align to TRBD2. The CDR3 consists of 14 residues. Germline loops: CDR1 LGHDT, CDR2 YNNKEL (reference sequence). Trimming removed 4 bases from V and 2 bases from J; junction bases left unmatched: 4. The CDR3 nucleotides read TGTGCCAGCAGCCGCGCTAGCGGTCAAGAGACCCAGTACTTC. Protein product: CASSRASGQETQYF.

The CDR3 loop is CASTPGVGALRDGYTF. The CDR3 DNA sequence: TGTGCCAGCACCCCCGGAGTCGGAGCCCTAAGGGACGGCTACACCTTC. J is TRBJ1-2 and V is TRBV27; a possible D gene is TRBD1 (5 bases). Germline values: CDR1 MNHEY, CDR2 SMNVEV (reference sequence). The V and J ends lost 7 bases and 8 bases respectively, with 26 bases between them. The CDR3 spans 16 residues.

This clonotype was seen a single time. The rearrangement uses TRBV6-5 and TRBJ2-7; no definite D call. The CDR3 loop spans 12 amino acids. Germline CDR1 and CDR2: MNHEY and SVGAGI. Between the trimmed V and J ends, which lost 5 bases and 3 bases, there was a span of 8 bases. CDR3 in amino acids: CASSRDHYEQYF. The CDR3, as DNA: TGTGCCAGCAGTCGAGATCACTACGAGCAGTACTTC.

The genes are TRBV11-2 and TRBJ2-1; the D gene could be TRBD1 or TRBD2 (5 bases each). V gave up 0 bases and J gave up 4 bases, with 10 bases separating them. Germline CDR1 reads SGHAT; CDR2 reads FQNNGV. The CDR3 is 15 amino acids. The DNA for the CDR3 is TGTGCCAGCAGCTTAGAGGCAGGGAGATACAATGAGCAGTTCTTC. It translates to CASSLEAGRYNEQFF. The full variable domain, in which reference TRBV11-2 and TRBJ2-1 provide the parts outside the CDR3, is EAGVAQSPRYKIIEKRQSVAFWCNPISGHATLYWYQQILGQGPKLLIQFQNNGVVDDSQLPKDRFSAERLKGVDSTLKIQPAKLEDSAVYLCASSLEAGRYNEQFFGPGTRLTVL.

The rearrangement joins TRBV7-2 to TRBJ1-6; 12 positions match TRBD1. The CDR3 spans 19 residues. Germline V gene sequence: CDR1 SGHTA, CDR2 FQGNSA. V shed 0 bases, J shed 7 bases, and the junction held 10 bases outside the gene matches. Here the CDR3 reads CASSLAGQGAQVSNSPLHF. The CDR3 DNA follows: TGTGCCAGCAGCTTAGCGGGACAGGGGGCGCAGGTTTCAAATTCACCCCTCCACTTT.

The rearrangement uses TRBV19 and TRBJ1-4; D gene ambiguous. The V gene lost 5 bases and the J gene lost 4 bases, with 8 bases spanning the gap. Germline CDR1 LNHDA, CDR2 SQIVND (reference sequence). The CDR3 covers 13 residues. The CDR3 spells CASSWQVNEKLFF. The CDR3 DNA reads as TGTGCCAGTAGTTGGCAGGTTAATGAAAAACTGTTTTTT.

Regarding this clonotype: It may be a read error: a sequence one base away is much more abundant. CDR3 coding DNA: TGTGCCAGCACCGACGGGGAGGGGCGTACGAACATTCAGTACTTC. It translates to CASTDGEGRTNIQYF. This rearrangement joins TRBV6-6 to TRBJ2-4; 7 bases agree with TRBD2. V lost 7 bases to trimming and J lost 7 bases; unmatched junction nucleotides: 13. The CDR3 runs to 15 residues. The germline gives CDR1 MNHNY, CDR2 SVGAGI (reference sequence).